The next 26 T cell receptor beta chains were all read from a single sample in a study of early T cells in non-severe SARS-CoV-2 infection. Using its own MiXCR run on the 5' RACE reads, TCRdb lists one record per CDR3 protein. Here the sample spans about 67,000 distinct CDR3 sequences, roughly 10% being singletons. Specimen: whole blood. The receptors come from an adult who was a healthcare worker with PCR-confirmed SARS-CoV-2 infection or an uninfected control (not recorded which).

There are many counts of this clonotype. The chain combines TRBV7-3 with TRBJ2-3; no clear D gene. Per the germline V gene, CDR1 is SGHTA and CDR2 is FQGTGA. V lost 4 bases and J 2 bases, leaving 7 bases between the germline ends. The CDR3 runs 13 residues. The CDR3 DNA follows: TGTGCCAGCAGCTCGGACCACACAGATACGCAGTATTTT. Its protein product is CASSSDHTDTQYF.

This clonotype was observed many times. The V call is TRBV5-1, the J call TRBJ1-1, with 7 bases lining up with TRBD1. Trimming removed 4 bases from V and 1 base from J; junction bases left unmatched: 7. Germline V gene data show CDR1 as SGHRS and CDR2 as YFSETQ. The CDR3 contains 15 residues. This chain's CDR3 is CASSHRDRKNTEAFF. The CDR3 bases are TGCGCCAGCAGCCATCGGGACAGAAAGAACACTGAAGCTTTCTTT.

This clonotype was seen many times. CDR3 DNA: TGTGCCAGCAGCTTGGGACAGAGCAATCAGCCCCAGCATTTT. Translation: CASSLGQSNQPQHF. This chain joins TRBV5-6 and TRBJ1-5; TRBD1 might be the D (5 bases). The CDR3 loop spans 14 amino acids. Trimming pared 0 bases from V and 1 base from J, leaving 5 bases between. Germline V gene sequence: CDR1 SGHDT, CDR2 YYEEEE.

This chain links TRBV9 with TRBJ1-6; a possible D gene is TRBD1 (6 bases). The CDR3 length is 14 residues. Germline V gene lookup returns CDR1 SGDLS and CDR2 YYNGEE. Trimming pared 7 bases from V and 6 bases from J, leaving 14 bases between. CDR3 sequence reads: CASGGQGPNSPLHF. CDR3 nucleotides: TGTGCCAGCGGGGGGCAGGGCCCTAATTCACCCCTCCACTTT. Supplemented by reference TRBV9 and TRBJ1-6, the full variable domain reads DSGVTQTPKHLITATGQRVTLRCSPRSGDLSVYWYQQSLDQGLQFLIQYYNGEERAKGNILERFSAQQFPDLHSELNLSSLELGDSALYFCASGGQGPNSPLHFGNGTRLTVT.

The V gene is TRBV29-1, the J gene TRBJ2-7, with 7 nucleotides matching TRBD1. With V trimmed by 6 bases and J by 3 bases, 5 bases remained unmatched. Germline CDR1 is SQVTM and CDR2 is ANQGSEA. The CDR3 consists of 12 residues. The CDR3 loop reads CSVGDSYYEQYF. CDR3 bases: TGCAGCGTGGGGGACAGTTACTACGAGCAGTACTTC.

This clonotype was detected a few times. The chain recombines TRBV29-1 with TRBJ1-3; TRBD1 might be the D (5 bases). This CDR3 region has 14 residues. V lost 6 bases to trimming and J lost 8 bases, with 20 bases between them. CDR1 is SQVTM, CDR2 ANQGSEA, per germline. The CDR3 reads CSVRPGLSRDTIYF. The CDR3 DNA reads TGCAGCGTCAGACCGGGACTTTCCCGGGACACCATATATTTT.

This clonotype was found many times. The rearrangement joins TRBV7-6 to TRBJ2-3; possibly TRBD2 for D (7 bases). Germline V gene sequence: CDR1 SGHVS, CDR2 FNYEAQ. This CDR3 has 17 amino acids. V was trimmed by 6 bases and J by 0 bases, leaving 19 bases between them. In DNA, the CDR3 is TGTGCCAGCAGTTTTAGGGGGGGCCAGTCTAGCACAGATACGCAGTATTTT. Encoded protein: CASSFRGGQSSTDTQYF.

This clonotype was seen more than once but under ten times. The chain has TRBV9 and TRBJ2-5; a weak D match, TRBD1 (8 bases). The CDR3 has 16 amino acids. The germline V gene encodes CDR1 SGDLS and CDR2 YYNGEE. Between the trimmed V and J ends, which lost 4 bases and 2 bases, there was a span of 18 bases. Written as DNA, the CDR3 is TGTGCCAGCAGCTTACGCGGACAGGGAGGGCAAGAGACCCAGTACTTC. Protein product: CASSLRGQGGQETQYF.

Many counts were recorded for this clonotype. V usage is TRBV6-5 and J usage is TRBJ1-5; 8 bases agree with TRBD1. Germline V gene lookup returns CDR1 MNHEY and CDR2 SVGAGI. CDR3 length: 14 amino acids. The trim removed 10 bases at V and 4 bases at J, leaving 9 bases unmatched. In nucleotides, the CDR3 is TGTGCCACGGCGGGACAGGCGGCAAATCAGCCCCAGCATTTT. Translating gives CATAGQAANQPQHF.

Notes on this clonotype: Being one base from a much bigger clone, this may be a read error. This chain joins TRBV7-9 and TRBJ1-3, with D unresolved. Germline CDR1 SEHNR, CDR2 FQNEAQ (reference sequence). This CDR3 is built from 15 residues. The CDR3 DNA follows: TGTGCCAGCAGCTTAGCGGTCAGCTCTGGAAACTCCATATATTTT. The encoded protein is CASSLAVSSGNSIYF.

The genes are TRBV4-2 and TRBJ2-1; D may be TRBD1 or TRBD2 (6 bases each). The CDR3 length is 20 residues. The V end lost 5 bases, the J end lost 10 bases, and 36 bases lay between the germline ends. Per germline, CDR1 LGHNA and CDR2 YNFKEQ. The CDR3 bases are TGTGCCAGCAGCTACTCACTGGGGGCCGGCCAGGCGGGACACACCATAGAGCAGTTCTTC. Translated, it gives CASSYSLGAGQAGHTIEQFF.

The V gene is TRBV5-1, the J gene TRBJ2-1; D may be TRBD2 (6 bases). The germline CDR1 and CDR2 sequences are SGHRS and YFSETQ. Trimming left V 1 base short and J 2 bases short, with 10 bases between. CDR3 size: 15 residues. Written as DNA, the CDR3 is TGCGCCAGCAGCTTGCCGGGAGATCCCTACAATGAGCAGTTCTTC. It encodes CASSLPGDPYNEQFF.

This clonotype came up many times. This chain links TRBV19 with TRBJ2-1; D is undetermined. There are 13 residues in the CDR3. The germline V gene has CDR1 LNHDA and CDR2 SQIVND (reference sequence). Trimming cost V 4 bases and J 2 bases, with 6 bases left between them. The CDR3 DNA sequence: TGTGCCAGTAGTAAAACCGCCTACAATGAGCAGTTCTTC. Translation gives CASSKTAYNEQFF.

This sequence joins TRBV5-6 and TRBJ2-5, with D possibly being TRBD1 or TRBD2 (7 bases each). The germline CDR1 and CDR2 sequences are SGHDT and YYEEEE. The CDR3 contains 14 residues. V was trimmed by 7 bases and J by 2 bases, leaving 15 bases between them. In DNA, the CDR3 is TGTGCCAGCTCAGGGAGGGGGCGGCAAGAGACCCAGTACTTC. Its translation: CASSGRGRQETQYF.

Many counts were recorded for this clonotype. The chain couples TRBV29-1 to TRBJ2-7; D unresolved. Germline V gene lookup returns CDR1 SQVTM and CDR2 ANQGSEA. CDR3 length: 12 residues. Between the trimmed V and J ends, which lost 5 bases and 1 base, there was a span of 9 bases. CDR3 coding DNA: TGCAGCGTTTCCGAATCTTCCTACGAGCAGTACTTC. This gives the protein CSVSESSYEQYF.

This chain connects TRBV27 to TRBJ1-1; weak D call: TRBD1 (5 bases). The CDR3 is 15 residues long. V was pared by 5 bases and J by 0 bases, with 13 bases between. The germline CDR1 and CDR2 sequences are MNHEY and SMNVEV (reference sequence). The chain's CDR3 is CASSRTPGMNTEAFF. The CDR3 nucleotides are TGTGCCAGCAGTCGGACACCTGGGATGAACACTGAAGCTTTCTTT.

Comments on this clonotype: A much more abundant neighbour one base away suggests this may be a read error. The chain employs TRBV6-1 and TRBJ1-2; D gene ambiguous. Germline loops: CDR1 MNHNS, CDR2 SASEGT. This CDR3 region has 11 residues. The CDR3, as DNA: TGTACCAGCTCCCTTCGCTCTGGCTACACCTTC. Its protein product is CTSSLRSGYTF.

This clonotype was recorded many times. The V call is TRBV28, the J call TRBJ2-7; D is unclear. This CDR3 is 12 amino acids long. Trimming took off 4 bases at V and 4 bases at J, with 8 bases between the two ends. The germline CDR1 and CDR2 sequences are MDHEN and SYDVKM. CDR3 sequence reads: CASSSLGYEQYF. CDR3 nucleotide sequence: TGTGCCAGCAGTTCGCTGGGGTACGAGCAGTACTTC.

The CDR3 DNA reads as TGTGCCAGCAGCAAAGCGGGCGGATTTAGGGTCGAGGATCAGCCCCAGCATTTT. Encoded protein: CASSKAGGFRVEDQPQHF. The chain links TRBV21-1 to TRBJ1-5. TRBV21-1 is a pseudogene. The CDR3 is 18 residues long.

The table lists this clonotype with many counts. CDR3 bases: TGTGCCTGTTACGGGGGGATGGGGCCCCAGTACTTC. Translation gives CACYGGMGPQYF. The chain links TRBV12-3 or TRBV12-4 to TRBJ2-5; 7 bases align to TRBD2. The trim removed 11 bases at V and 9 bases at J, leaving 12 bases unmatched. CDR3 length: 12 amino acids.

This clonotype has a handful of counts. The chain is built from TRBV24-1 and TRBJ2-3; 9 bases agree with TRBD1. This CDR3 contains 16 residues. V lost 2 bases and J lost 2; bases outside the gene matches: 4. From germline, CDR1 is KGHDR and CDR2 SFDVKD. CDR3 protein: CATSDSRTGATDTQYF. The CDR3 region has the DNA TGTGCCACCAGTGATTCCCGGACAGGGGCCACAGATACGCAGTATTTT.

This clonotype came up many times. This chain links TRBV20-1 with TRBJ2-2, with D perhaps matching TRBD2 (5 bases). V was cut by 3 bases and J by 3 bases, with 14 bases left in between. The CDR3 is 15 residues long. Germline V gene data show CDR1 as DFQATT and CDR2 as SNEGSKA (reference sequence). The CDR3 is CSASETAGDTGELFF. CDR3 DNA: TGCAGTGCTAGTGAAACCGCCGGGGACACCGGGGAGCTGTTTTTT.

The rearrangement uses TRBV6-6 and TRBJ1-1; 9 bases agree with TRBD1. The V gene's germline CDR1 is MNHNY and CDR2 SVGAGI (reference sequence). Unmatched junction bases numbered 15, after V lost 4 bases and J lost 6 bases. The CDR3 spans 17 residues. DNA of the CDR3: TGTGCCAGCAGTTCCTTCTCCGGGACAGGGAAGAGCGCTGAAGCTTTCTTT. This translates into CASSSFSGTGKSAEAFF.

The V and J genes are TRBV5-1 and TRBJ2-3; D may be TRBD2 (5 bases). Between the trimmed V and J ends, which lost 4 bases and 4 bases, there was a span of 13 bases. CDR1 is SGHRS and CDR2 is YFSETQ in the germline V gene. The CDR3 consists of 14 residues. CDR3 bases: TGCGCCAGCAGCCCACCGGGTAGCGCAGATACGCAGTATTTT. This codes for CASSPPGSADTQYF.

This clonotype was observed at least ten times. The chain combines TRBV3-1 with TRBJ2-7; D is uncertain. V was trimmed by 0 bases and J by 0 bases, leaving 9 bases between them. The germline gives CDR1 LGHDT, CDR2 YNNKEL (reference sequence). This CDR3 is built from 15 residues. DNA of the CDR3: TGTGCCAGCAGCCAAGATTTTCCCAACTCCTACGAGCAGTACTTC. Encoded protein: CASSQDFPNSYEQYF.

The gene calls are TRBV4-1 and TRBJ1-2; TRBD1 matches 9 bases. The germline V gene encodes CDR1 MGHRA and CDR2 YSYEKL. There are 16 residues in the CDR3. The V gene end was trimmed by 6 bases and the J gene end by 0 bases; junction bases not matched to a gene: 8. Here the CDR3 DNA reads TGCGCCAGCAGTCCCGGACAGGGGCCTTCTAACTATGGCTACACCTTC. Its translation: CASSPGQGPSNYGYTF.